This TCR beta chain emerged from a study of cytomegalovirus exposure and HLA in healthy donors. The PCR contained 60 Vbeta and 13 Jbeta primers. TCRdb's table, derived via immunoSEQ multiplex PCR, lists solely in-frame clones and lacks some. This sample has about 130,000 clones; roughly 70% occur once, and the top ten carry 2% to 2.5%. Remarks on this clone: One end of the junction fails to match germline, which may point to a read error.

Per the germline V gene, CDR1 is MNHNS and CDR2 is SASEGT. The CDR3 spans 14 residues. Sequencing was performed on PBMCs. This rearrangement joins TRBV6-1 to TRBJ2-7; D remains ambiguous. The TCR was taken from a woman aged 55-75 years in good health and CMV-seropositive. The CDR3 DNA follows: TGTGCCAGCAGCGAAGACTCTCCAACCTACGAGCAGTACTTC. Translated, it gives CASSEDSPTYEQYF.